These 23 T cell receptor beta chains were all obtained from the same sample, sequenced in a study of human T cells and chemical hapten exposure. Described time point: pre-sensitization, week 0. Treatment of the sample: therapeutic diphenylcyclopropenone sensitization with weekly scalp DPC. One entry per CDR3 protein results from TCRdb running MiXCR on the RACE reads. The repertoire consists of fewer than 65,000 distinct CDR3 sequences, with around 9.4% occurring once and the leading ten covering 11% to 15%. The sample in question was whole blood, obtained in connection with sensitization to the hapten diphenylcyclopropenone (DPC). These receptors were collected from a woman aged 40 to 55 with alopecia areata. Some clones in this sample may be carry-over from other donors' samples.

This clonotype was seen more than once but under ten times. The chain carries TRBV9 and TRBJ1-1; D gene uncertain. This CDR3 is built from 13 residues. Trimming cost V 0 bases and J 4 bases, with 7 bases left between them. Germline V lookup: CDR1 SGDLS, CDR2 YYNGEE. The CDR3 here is CASSVVRGTEAFF. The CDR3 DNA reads TGTGCCAGCAGCGTAGTCCGGGGCACTGAAGCTTTCTTT.

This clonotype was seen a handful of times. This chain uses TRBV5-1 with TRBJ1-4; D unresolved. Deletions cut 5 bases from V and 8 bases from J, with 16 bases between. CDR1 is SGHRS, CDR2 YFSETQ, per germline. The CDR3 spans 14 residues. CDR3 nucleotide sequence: TGCGCCAGCAGGCGTAGCGGTTCTGCGGAAAAACTGTTTTTT. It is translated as CASRRSGSAEKLFF.

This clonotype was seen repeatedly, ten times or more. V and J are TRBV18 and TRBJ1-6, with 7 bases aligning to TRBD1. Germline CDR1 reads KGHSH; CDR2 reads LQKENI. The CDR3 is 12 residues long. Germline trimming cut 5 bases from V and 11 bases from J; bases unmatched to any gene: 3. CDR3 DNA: TGTGCCAGCTCAAGCGGACAGGCACCCCTCCACTTT. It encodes CASSSGQAPLHF.

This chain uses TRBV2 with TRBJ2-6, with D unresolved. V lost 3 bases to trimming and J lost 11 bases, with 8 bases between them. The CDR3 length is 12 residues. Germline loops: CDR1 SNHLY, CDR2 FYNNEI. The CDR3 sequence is CASSDVRDVLTF. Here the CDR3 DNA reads TGTGCCAGCAGTGACGTCCGGGACGTCCTGACTTTC.

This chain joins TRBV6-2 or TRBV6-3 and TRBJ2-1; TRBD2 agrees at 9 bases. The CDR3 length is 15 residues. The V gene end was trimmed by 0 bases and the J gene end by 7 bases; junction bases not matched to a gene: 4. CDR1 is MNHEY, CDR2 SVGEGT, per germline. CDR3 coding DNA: TGTGCCAGCAGTTACTCGTCTAGCGGGGTAAATGAGCAGTTCTTC. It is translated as CASSYSSSGVNEQFF.

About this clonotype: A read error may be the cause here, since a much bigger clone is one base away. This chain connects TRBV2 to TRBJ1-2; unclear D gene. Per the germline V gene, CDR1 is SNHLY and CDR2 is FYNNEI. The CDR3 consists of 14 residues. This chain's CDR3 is CASNEGRATDGYTF. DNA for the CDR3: TGTGCCAGCAATGAAGGGAGGGCCACGGATGGCTACACCTTC.

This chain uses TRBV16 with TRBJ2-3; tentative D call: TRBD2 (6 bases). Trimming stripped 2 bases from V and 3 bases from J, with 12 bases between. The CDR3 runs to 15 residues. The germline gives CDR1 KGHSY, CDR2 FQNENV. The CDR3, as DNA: TGTGCCAGCAGCCAACCGCTCGGAGGGACAGATACGCAGTATTTT. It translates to CASSQPLGGTDTQYF.

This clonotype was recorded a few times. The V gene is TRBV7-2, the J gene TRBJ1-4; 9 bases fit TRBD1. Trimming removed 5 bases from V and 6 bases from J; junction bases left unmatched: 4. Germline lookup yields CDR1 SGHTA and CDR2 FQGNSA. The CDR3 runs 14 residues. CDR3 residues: CASSGTGMDEKLFF. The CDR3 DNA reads TGTGCCAGCAGCGGGACAGGGATGGATGAAAAACTGTTTTTT.

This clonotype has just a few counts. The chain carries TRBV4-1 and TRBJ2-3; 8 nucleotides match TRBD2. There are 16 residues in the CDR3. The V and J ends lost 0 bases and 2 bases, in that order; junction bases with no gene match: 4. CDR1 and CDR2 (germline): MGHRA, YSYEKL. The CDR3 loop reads CASSQEQRGPTDTQYF. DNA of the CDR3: TGCGCCAGCAGCCAAGAACAGCGGGGGCCCACAGATACGCAGTATTTT.

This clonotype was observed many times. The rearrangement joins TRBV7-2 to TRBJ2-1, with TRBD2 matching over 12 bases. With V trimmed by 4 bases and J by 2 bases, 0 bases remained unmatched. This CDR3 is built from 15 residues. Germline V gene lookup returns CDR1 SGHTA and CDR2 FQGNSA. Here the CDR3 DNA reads TGTGCCAGCAGCTCTAGCGGGGGGGCCTACAATGAGCAGTTCTTC. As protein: CASSSSGGAYNEQFF.

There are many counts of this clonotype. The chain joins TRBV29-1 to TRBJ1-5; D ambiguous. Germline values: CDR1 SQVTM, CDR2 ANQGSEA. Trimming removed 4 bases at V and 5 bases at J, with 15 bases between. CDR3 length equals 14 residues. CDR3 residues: CSVAEGGRDQPQHF. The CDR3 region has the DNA TGCAGCGTTGCGGAGGGCGGAAGGGATCAGCCCCAGCATTTT.

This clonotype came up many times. The CDR3 region is CSARGSSYNSPLHF. The CDR3 DNA sequence: TGCAGCGCCCGCGGTAGCTCCTATAATTCACCCCTCCACTTT. V and J are TRBV29-1 and TRBJ1-6; D unresolved. Trimming removed 7 bases at V and 0 bases at J, with 10 bases between. Germline CDR1 and CDR2: SQVTM and ANQGSEA. The CDR3 runs to 14 residues. Complete variable domain (other parts from reference TRBV29-1 and TRBJ1-6): SAVISQKPSRDICQRGTSLTIQCQVDSQVTMMFWYRQQPGQSLTLIATANQGSEATYESGFVIDKFPISRPNLTFSTLTVSNMSPEDSSIYLCSARGSSYNSPLHFGNGTRLTVT.

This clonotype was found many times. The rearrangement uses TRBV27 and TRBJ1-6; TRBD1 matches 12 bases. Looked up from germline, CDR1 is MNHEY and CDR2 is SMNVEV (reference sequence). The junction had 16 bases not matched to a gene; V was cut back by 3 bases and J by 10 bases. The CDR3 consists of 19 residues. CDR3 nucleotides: TGTGCCAGCAGTTTCCGTGGGACAGGGGGCGCCGACTTAGGGTCACCCCTCCACTTT. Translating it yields CASSFRGTGGADLGSPLHF.

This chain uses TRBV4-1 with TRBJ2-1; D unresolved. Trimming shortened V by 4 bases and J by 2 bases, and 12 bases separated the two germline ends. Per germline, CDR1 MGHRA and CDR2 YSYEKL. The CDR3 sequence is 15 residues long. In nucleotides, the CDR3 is TGCGCCAGCAGCCCCGTTAAGTCGGCCTACAATGAGCAGTTCTTC. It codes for CASSPVKSAYNEQFF.

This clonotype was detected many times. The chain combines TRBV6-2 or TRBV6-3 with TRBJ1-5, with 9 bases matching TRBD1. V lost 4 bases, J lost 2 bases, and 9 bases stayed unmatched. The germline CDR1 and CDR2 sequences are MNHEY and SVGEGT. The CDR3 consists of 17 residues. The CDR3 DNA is TGTGCCAGCAGTTCCGGACAGGGGATTTGGGGCAATCAGCCCCAGCATTTT. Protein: CASSSGQGIWGNQPQHF.

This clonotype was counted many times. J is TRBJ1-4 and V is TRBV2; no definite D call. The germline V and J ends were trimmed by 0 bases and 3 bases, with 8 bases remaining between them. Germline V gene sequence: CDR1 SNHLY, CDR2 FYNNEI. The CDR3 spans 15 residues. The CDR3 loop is CASSEAWTPNEKLFF. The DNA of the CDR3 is TGTGCCAGCAGTGAAGCCTGGACTCCTAATGAAAAACTGTTTTTT.

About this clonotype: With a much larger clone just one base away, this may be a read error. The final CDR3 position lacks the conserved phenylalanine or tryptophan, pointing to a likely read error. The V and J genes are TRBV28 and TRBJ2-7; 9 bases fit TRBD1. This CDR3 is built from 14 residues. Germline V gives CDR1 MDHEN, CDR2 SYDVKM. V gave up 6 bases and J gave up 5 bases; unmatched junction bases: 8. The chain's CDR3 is CASSHGTGGHEQYS. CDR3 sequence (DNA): TGTGCCAGCAGCCATGGAACAGGGGGCCACGAGCAGTACTCC.

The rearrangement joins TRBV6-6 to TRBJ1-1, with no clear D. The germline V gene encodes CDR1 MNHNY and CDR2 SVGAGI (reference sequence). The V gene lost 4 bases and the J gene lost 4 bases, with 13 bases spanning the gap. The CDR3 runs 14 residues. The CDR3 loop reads CASSLKTGITEAFF. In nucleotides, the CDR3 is TGTGCCAGCAGTTTAAAGACGGGGATCACTGAAGCTTTCTTT.

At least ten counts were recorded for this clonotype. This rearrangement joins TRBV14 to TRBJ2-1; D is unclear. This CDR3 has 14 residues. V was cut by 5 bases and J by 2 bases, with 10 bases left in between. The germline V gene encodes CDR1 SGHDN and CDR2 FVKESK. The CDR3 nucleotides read TGTGCCAGCAGCTTAAGGGATCCCTACAATGAGCAGTTCTTC. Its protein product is CASSLRDPYNEQFF.

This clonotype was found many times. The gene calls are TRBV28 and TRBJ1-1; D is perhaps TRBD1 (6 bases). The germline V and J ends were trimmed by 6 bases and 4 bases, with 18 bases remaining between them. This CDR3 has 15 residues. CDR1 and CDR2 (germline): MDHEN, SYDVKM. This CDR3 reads CASREPRTGLTEAFF. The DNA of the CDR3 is TGTGCCAGCAGGGAACCCCGAACAGGGCTCACTGAAGCTTTCTTT.

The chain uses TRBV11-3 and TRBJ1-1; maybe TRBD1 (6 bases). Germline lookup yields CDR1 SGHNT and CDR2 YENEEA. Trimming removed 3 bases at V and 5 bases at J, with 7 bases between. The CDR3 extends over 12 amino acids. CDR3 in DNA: TGTGCCAGCAGCTTTAGGGGGACTGAAGCTTTCTTT. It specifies CASSFRGTEAFF.

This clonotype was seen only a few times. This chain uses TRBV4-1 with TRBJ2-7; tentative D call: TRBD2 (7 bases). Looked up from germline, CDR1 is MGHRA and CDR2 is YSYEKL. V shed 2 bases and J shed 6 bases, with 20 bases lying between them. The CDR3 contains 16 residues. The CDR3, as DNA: TGCGCCAGCAGCCAAAATACCGCGGGGGCCGGATCCGAGCAGTACTTC. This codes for CASSQNTAGAGSEQYF.

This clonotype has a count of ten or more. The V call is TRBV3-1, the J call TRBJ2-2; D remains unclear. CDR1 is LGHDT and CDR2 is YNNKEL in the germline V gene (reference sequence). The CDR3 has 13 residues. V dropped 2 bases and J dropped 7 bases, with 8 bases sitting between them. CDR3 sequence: CASSQLRYGELFF. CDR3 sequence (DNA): TGTGCCAGCAGCCAACTCCGGTACGGGGAGCTGTTTTTT.